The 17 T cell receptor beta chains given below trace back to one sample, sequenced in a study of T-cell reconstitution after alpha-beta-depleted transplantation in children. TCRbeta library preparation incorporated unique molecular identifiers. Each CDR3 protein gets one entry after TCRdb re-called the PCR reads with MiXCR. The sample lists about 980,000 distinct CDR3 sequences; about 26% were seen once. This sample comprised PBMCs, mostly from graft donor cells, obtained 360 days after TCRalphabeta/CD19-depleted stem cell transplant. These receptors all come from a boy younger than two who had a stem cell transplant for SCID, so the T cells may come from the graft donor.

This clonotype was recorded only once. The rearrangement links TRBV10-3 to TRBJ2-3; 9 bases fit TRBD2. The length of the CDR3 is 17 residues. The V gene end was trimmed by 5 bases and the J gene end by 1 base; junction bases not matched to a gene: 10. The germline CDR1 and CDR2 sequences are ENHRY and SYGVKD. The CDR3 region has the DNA TGTGCCATCAGTCGCCCTCCCATAGCGGGGGGCACAGATACGCAGTATTTT. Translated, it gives CAISRPPIAGGTDTQYF.

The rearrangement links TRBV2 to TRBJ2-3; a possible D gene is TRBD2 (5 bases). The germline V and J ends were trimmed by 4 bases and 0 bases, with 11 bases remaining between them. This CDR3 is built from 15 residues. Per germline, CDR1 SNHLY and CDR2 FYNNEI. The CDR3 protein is CASSGRDVSTDTQYF. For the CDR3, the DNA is TGTGCCAGCAGTGGACGGGATGTGAGCACAGATACGCAGTATTTT.

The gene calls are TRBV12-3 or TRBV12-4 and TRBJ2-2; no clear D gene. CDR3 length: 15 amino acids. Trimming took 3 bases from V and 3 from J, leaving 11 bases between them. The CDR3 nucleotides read TGTGCCAGCAGTTTTAAGGGTTGGGACACCGGGGAGCTGTTTTTT. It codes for CASSFKGWDTGELFF.

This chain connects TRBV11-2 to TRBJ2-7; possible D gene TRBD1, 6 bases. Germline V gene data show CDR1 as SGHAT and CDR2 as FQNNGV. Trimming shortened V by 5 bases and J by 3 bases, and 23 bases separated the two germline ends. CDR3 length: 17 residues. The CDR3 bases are TGTGCCAGCAGCACCAACCCAGGGCAGGGGCCAAACTACGAGCAGTACTTC. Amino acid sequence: CASSTNPGQGPNYEQYF.

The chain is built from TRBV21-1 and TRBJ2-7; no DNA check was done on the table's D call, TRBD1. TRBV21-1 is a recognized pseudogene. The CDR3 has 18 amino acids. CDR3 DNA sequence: TGTGCCAGCAGCAAAGTTGGGTCTCCGGGTACAGGGGACGGGGAGCAGTACTTC. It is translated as CASSKVGSPGTGDGEQYF.

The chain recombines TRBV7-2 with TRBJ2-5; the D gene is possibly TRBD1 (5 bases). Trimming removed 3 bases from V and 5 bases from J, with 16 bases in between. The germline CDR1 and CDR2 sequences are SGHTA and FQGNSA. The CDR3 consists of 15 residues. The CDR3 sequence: CASSFGPGYPETQYF. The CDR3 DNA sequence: TGTGCCAGCAGCTTCGGACCAGGGTATCCGGAGACCCAGTACTTC.

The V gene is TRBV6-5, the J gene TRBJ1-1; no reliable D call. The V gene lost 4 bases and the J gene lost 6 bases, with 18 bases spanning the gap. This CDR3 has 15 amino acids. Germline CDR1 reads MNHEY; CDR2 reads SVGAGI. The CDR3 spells CASSSALWERAEAFF. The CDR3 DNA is TGTGCCAGCAGTTCGGCTCTCTGGGAGAGGGCTGAAGCTTTCTTT.

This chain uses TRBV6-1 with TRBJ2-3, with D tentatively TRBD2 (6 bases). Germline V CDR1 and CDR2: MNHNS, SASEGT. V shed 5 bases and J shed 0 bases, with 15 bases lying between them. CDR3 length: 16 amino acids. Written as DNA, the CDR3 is TGTGCCAGCAGTCCTAGGTGGGGGACTAGCACAGATACGCAGTATTTT. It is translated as CASSPRWGTSTDTQYF.

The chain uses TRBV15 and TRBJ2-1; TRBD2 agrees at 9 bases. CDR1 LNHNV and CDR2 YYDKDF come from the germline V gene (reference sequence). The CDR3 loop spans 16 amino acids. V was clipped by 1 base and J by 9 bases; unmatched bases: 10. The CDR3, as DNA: TGTGCCACCAGCAGAGTACCAGCGGGGGGAAGGGGTGAGCAGTTCTTC. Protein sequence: CATSRVPAGGRGEQFF.

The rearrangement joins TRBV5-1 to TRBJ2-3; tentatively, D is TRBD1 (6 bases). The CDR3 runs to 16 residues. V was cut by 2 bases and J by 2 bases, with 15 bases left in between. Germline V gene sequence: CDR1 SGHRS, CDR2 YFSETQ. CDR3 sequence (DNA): TGCGCCAGCAGCTTTGAGCAGGGGCACCTCACAGATACGCAGTATTTT. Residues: CASSFEQGHLTDTQYF.

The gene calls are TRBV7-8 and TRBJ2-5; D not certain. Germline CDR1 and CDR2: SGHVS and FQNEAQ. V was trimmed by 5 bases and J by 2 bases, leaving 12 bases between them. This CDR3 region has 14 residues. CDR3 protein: CASSVIGLQETQYF. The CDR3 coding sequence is TGTGCCAGCAGCGTAATCGGCTTGCAAGAGACCCAGTACTTC.

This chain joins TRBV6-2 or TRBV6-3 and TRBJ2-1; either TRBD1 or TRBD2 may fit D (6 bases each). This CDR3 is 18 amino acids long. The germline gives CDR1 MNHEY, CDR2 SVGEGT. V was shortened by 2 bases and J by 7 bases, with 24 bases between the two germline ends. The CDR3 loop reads CASSYPSEGGPSRNEQFF. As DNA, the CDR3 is TGTGCCAGCAGTTACCCTAGTGAGGGGGGACCCTCGAGGAATGAGCAGTTCTTC.

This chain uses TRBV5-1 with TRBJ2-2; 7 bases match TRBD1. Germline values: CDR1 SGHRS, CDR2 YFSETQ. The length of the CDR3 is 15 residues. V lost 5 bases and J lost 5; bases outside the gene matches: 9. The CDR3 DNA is TGCGCCAGCAGATCTAGACAGGGCGAAACCGGGGAGCTGTTTTTT. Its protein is CASRSRQGETGELFF.

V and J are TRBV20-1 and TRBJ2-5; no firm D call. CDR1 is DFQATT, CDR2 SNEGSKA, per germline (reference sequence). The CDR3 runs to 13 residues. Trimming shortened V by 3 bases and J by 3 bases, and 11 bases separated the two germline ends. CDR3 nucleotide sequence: TGCAGTGCTAGCAATAGCTGGGAAGAGACCCAGTACTTC. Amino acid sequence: CSASNSWEETQYF.

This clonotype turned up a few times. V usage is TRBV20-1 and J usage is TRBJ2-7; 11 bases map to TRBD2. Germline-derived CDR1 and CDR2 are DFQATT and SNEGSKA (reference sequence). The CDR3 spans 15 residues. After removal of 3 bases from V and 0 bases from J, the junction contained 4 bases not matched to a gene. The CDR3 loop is CSARASGGYSYEQYF. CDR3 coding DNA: TGCAGTGCTAGGGCTAGCGGGGGGTACTCCTACGAGCAGTACTTC.

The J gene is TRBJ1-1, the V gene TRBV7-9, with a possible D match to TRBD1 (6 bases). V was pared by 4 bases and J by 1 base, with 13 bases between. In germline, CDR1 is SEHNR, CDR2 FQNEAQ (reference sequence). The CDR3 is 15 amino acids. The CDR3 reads CASSSQGLGNTEAFF. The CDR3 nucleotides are TGTGCCAGCAGCTCCCAGGGGCTGGGGAACACTGAAGCTTTCTTT.

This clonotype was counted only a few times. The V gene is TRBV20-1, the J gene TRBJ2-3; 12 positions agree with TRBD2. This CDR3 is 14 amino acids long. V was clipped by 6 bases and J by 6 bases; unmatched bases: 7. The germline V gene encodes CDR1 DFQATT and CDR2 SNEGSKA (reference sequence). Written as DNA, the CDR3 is TGCAGTGCCACACTAGCGGGGGGACCCGATACGCAGTATTTT. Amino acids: CSATLAGGPDTQYF.